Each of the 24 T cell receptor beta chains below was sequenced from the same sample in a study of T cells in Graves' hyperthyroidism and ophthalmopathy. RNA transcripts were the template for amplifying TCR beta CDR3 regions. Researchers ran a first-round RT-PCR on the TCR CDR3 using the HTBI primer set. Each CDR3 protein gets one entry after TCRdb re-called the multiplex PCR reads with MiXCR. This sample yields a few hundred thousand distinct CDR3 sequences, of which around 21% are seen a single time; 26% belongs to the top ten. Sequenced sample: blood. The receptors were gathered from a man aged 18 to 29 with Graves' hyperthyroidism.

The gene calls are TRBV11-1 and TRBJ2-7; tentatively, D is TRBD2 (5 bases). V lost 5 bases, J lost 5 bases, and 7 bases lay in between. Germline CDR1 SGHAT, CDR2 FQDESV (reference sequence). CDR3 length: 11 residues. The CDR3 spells CASSASNEQYF. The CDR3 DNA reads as TGTGCCAGCAGCGCTAGCAACGAGCAGTACTTC.

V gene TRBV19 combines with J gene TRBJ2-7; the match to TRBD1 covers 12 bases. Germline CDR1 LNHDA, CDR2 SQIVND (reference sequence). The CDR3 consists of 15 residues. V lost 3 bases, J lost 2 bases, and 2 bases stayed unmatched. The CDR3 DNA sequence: TGTGCCAGTAGTATGGGACAGGGGGCCACCTACGAGCAGTACTTC. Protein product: CASSMGQGATYEQYF.

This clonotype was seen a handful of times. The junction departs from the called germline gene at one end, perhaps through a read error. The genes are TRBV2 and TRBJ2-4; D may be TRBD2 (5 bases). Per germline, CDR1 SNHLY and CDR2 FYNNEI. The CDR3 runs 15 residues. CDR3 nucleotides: TGTGCCAGCAGTGAAGGTCCGAACGGGGATAACATTAAGTACTTC. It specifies CASSEGPNGDNIKYF.

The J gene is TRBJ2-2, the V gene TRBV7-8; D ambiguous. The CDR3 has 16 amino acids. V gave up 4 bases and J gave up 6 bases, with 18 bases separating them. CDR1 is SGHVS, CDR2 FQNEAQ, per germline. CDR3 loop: CASSWAWAPRAGELFF. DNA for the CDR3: TGTGCCAGCAGCTGGGCATGGGCCCCTAGGGCCGGGGAGCTGTTTTTT.

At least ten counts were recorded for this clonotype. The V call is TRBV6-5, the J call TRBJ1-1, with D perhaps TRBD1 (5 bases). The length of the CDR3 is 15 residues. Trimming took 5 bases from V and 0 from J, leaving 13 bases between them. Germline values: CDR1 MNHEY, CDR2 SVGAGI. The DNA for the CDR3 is TGTGCCAGCAGTAACGGGGGACCCTTGAACACTGAAGCTTTCTTT. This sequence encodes CASSNGGPLNTEAFF.

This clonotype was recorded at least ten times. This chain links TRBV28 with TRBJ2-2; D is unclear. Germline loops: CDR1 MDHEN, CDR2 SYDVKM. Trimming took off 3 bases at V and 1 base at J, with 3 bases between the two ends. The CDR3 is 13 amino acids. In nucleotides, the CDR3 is TGTGCCAGCAGTTTGAGGAACACCGGGGAGCTGTTTTTT. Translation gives CASSLRNTGELFF.

The CDR3 loop is CASSLFAGQETQYF. The CDR3, as DNA: TGCGCCAGCAGCTTGTTTGCAGGGCAGGAGACCCAGTACTTC. V is TRBV5-1 and J is TRBJ2-5; TRBD1 might be the D (5 bases). The CDR3 sequence is 14 residues long. V was clipped by 1 base and J by 5 bases, with 12 bases between them. Germline V gene lookup returns CDR1 SGHRS and CDR2 YFSETQ.

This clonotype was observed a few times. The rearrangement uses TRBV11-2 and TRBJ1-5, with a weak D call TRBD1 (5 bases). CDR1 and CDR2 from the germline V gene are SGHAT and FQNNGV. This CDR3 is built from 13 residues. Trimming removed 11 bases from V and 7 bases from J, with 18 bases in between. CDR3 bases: TGTGCCTGGAGTGTAGGTCAGGGCCAGCCCCAGCATTTT. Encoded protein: CAWSVGQGQPQHF.

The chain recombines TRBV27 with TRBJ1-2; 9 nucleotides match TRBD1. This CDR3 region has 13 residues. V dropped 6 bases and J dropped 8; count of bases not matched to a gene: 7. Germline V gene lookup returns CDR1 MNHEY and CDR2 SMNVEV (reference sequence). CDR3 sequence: CASRLTGGFGYTF. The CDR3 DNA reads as TGTGCCAGCAGATTGACAGGGGGTTTCGGCTACACCTTC.

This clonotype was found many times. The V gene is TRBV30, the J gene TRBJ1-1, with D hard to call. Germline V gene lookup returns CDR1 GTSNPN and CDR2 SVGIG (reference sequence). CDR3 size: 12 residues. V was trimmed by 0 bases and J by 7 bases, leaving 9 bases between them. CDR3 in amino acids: CAWSVTGFEAFF. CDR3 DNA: TGTGCCTGGAGTGTAACCGGTTTTGAAGCTTTCTTT.

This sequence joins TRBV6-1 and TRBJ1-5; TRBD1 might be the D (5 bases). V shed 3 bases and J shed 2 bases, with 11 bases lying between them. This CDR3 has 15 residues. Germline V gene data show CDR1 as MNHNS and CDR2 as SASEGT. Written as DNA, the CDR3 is TGTGCCAGCAGTGAGAGTTGGGGGGGCAATCAGCCCCAGCATTTT. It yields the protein CASSESWGGNQPQHF.

CDR3 sequence reads: CSARDGRHQETQYF. DNA of the CDR3: TGCAGTGCTAGAGATGGGAGGCACCAAGAGACCCAGTACTTC. The chain recombines TRBV20-1 with TRBJ2-5; tentative D call: TRBD2 (6 bases). Trimming removed 0 bases at V and 0 bases at J, with 8 bases between. CDR1 DFQATT and CDR2 SNEGSKA come from the germline V gene (reference sequence). The CDR3 runs to 14 residues.

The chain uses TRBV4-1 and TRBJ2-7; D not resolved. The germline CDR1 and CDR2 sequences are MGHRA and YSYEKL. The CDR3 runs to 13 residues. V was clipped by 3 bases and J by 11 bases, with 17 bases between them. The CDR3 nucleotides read TGCGCCAGCAGCCACCTTCCGGGCCAAGTGGAGTACTTC. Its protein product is CASSHLPGQVEYF.

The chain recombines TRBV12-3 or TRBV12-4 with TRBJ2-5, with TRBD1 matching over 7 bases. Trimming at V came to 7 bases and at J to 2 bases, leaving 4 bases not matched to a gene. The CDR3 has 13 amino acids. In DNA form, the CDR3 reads TGTGCCAGCACCAGGGGACAGCAAGAGACCCAGTACTTC. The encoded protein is CASTRGQQETQYF.

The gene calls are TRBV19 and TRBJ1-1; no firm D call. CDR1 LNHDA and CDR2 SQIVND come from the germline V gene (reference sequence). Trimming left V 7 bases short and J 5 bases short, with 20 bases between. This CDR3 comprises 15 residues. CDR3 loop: CASTPHGQPRTEAFF. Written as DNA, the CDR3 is TGTGCCAGTACCCCCCACGGGCAGCCGCGAACTGAAGCTTTCTTT.

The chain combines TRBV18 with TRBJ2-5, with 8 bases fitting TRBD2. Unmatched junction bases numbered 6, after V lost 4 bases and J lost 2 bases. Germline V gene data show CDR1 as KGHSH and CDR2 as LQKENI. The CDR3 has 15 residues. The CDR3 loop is CASSRSTSAQETQYF. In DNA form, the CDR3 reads TGTGCCAGCTCACGGTCGACTAGCGCACAAGAGACCCAGTACTTC.

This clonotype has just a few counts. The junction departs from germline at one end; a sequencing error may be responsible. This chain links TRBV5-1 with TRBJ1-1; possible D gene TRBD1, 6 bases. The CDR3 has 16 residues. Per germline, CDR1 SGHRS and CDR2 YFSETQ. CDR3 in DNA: TGCGCCAGCAGCGGGAACAGGGCTACCCTGAACACTGGAGCTTTCTTT. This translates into CASSGNRATLNTGAFF.

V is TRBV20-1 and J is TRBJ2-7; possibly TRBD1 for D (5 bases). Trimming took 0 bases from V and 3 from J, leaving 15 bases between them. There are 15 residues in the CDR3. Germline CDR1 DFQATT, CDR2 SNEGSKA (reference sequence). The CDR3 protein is CSARDEGAVGYEQYF. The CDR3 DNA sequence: TGCAGTGCTAGAGATGAAGGGGCGGTTGGCTACGAGCAGTACTTC.

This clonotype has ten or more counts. CDR3 sequence (DNA): TGTGCCAGTAGTACGGCTCAGGGTGGCTACGAGCAGTACTTC. It encodes CASSTAQGGYEQYF. The V gene is TRBV19, the J gene TRBJ2-7; D might be TRBD1 (5 bases). V was pared by 4 bases and J by 3 bases, with 13 bases between. CDR1 is LNHDA and CDR2 is SQIVND in the germline V gene (reference sequence). This CDR3 region has 14 residues.

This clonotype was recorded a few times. In DNA, the CDR3 is TGTGCCAGCAGCCAAGACCCCACCTACGAGCAGTACTTC. Translating gives CASSQDPTYEQYF. The chain is built from TRBV4-2 and TRBJ2-7, with D unclear. Trimming stripped 0 bases from V and 2 bases from J, with 5 bases between. The CDR3 has 13 amino acids. CDR1 and CDR2 (germline): LGHNA, YNFKEQ.

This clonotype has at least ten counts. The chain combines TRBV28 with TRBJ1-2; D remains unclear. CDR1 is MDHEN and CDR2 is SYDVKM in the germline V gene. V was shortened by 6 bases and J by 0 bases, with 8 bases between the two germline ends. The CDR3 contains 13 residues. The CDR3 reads CASRPRANYGYTF. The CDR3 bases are TGTGCCAGCAGGCCGAGGGCTAACTATGGCTACACCTTC.

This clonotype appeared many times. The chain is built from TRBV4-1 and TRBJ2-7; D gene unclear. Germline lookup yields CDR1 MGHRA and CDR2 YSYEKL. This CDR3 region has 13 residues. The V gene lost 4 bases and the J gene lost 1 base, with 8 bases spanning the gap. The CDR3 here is CASSLLISYEQYF. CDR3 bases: TGCGCCAGCAGCCTCCTCATATCCTACGAGCAGTACTTC.

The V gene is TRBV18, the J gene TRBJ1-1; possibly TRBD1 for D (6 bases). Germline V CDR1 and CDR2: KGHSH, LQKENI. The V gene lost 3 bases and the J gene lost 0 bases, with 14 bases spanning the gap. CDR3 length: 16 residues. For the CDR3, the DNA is TGTGCCAGCTCACCTACAGGGACCGTACTGAACACTGAAGCTTTCTTT. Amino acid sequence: CASSPTGTVLNTEAFF.

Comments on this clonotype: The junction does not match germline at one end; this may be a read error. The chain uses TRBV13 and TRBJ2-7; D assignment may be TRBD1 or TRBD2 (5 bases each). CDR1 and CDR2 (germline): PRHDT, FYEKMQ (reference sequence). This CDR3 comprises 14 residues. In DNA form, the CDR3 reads TGTGCCAGCAGCTCCCCGGGGCAGCCCTACGAGCAGTGCTTC. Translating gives CASSSPGQPYEQCF.